The rows below give T cell receptor beta chains drawn from one sample of a study of a mutant IDH1 vaccine in newly diagnosed glioma. For these receptors, no antigen is known. Libraries were prepared by immunoSEQ multiplex PCR; TCRdb keeps only in-frame clonotypes and omits some of them. The table includes about 94,000 clones, 89% detected once. The starting material was PBMCs, obtained from a glioma patient whose treatment included an IDH1 peptide vaccine. Every receptor here comes from a woman between 45 and 60 years old with glioma. CDR3s include the opening cysteine and the closing phenylalanine or tryptophan. D genes are given only for firm matches. Rows give clone size only sometimes, using once, few, many, or a class for an expanded clone.

V gene	J gene	D gene	clone size	CDR3 DNA	CDR3 protein
TRBV5-1	TRBJ1-1	-	-	TGCGCCAGCAGCTCCTGGCGACGGCTGAACACTGAAGCTTTCTTT	CASSSWRRLNTEAFF
TRBV19	TRBJ2-3	TRBD2	-	TGTGCCAGTAGCATGGGGGGACTAGCGGGGTCCATTCATACGCAGTATTTT	CASSMGGLAGSIHTQYF
TRBV13	TRBJ2-7	-	-	TGTGCCAGCAGCTTAGAGGGATCCCAGGGATCCTACGAGCAGTACTTC	CASSLEGSQGSYEQYF
TRBV18	TRBJ2-1	-	-	TGTGCCAGCTCACCAAGATCTACTGAGCAGTTCTTC	CASSPRSTEQFF
TRBV20-1	TRBJ2-3	-	-	TGCAGTGCTGACCATAGCGGAACGCAGTATTTT	CSADHSGTQYF
TRBV28	TRBJ2-1	TRBD2	-	TGTGCCAGCAGTTTAGGTCTAGGGACTAGCCCACCCTACAATGAGCAGTTCTTC	CASSLGLGTSPPYNEQFF
TRBV6-5	TRBJ1-3	-	-	TGTGCCAGCAGTTACTCGAGAGACTCTGGAAACACCATATATTTT	CASSYSRDSGNTIYF
TRBV5-3	TRBJ2-3	-	-	TGTGCCAGAAGGGTCCTTAGCGTATGCACAGATACGCAGTATTTT	CARRVLSVCTDTQYF
TRBV6-6	TRBJ1-3	TRBD1	-	TGTGCCAGCAGGGAGACAGGGATCTCTGGAAACACCATATATTTT	CASRETGISGNTIYF
TRBV27	TRBJ1-1	-	few	TGTGCCAGCAGTTCGAAACTGGGCCTTTCGAACACTGAAGCTTTCTTT	CASSSKLGLSNTEAFF